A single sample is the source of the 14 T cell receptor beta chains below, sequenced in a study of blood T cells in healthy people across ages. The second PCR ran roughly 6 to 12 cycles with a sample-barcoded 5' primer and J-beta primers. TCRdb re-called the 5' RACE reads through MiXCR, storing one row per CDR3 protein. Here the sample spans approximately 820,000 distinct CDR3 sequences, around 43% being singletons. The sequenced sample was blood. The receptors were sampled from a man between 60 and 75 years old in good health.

In DNA form, the CDR3 reads TGTGCCAGCAGCTTGACGGGACAGGGTCAGGGTGAGCAGTACTTC. Residues: CASSLTGQGQGEQYF. V and J are TRBV5-6 and TRBJ2-5, with TRBD1 matching over 9 bases. The V segment lost 1 base and the J segment 11 bases; nucleotides outside the gene matches: 12. The CDR3 has 15 residues. CDR1 and CDR2 (germline): SGHDT, YYEEEE. Variable domain in full (rest from reference TRBV5-6 and TRBJ2-5): DAGVTQSPTHLIKTRGQQVTLRCSPKSGHDTVSWYQQALGQGPQFIFQYYEEEERQRGNFPDRFSGHQFPNYSSELNVNALLLGDSALYLCASSLTGQGQGEQYFGPGTRLLVL.

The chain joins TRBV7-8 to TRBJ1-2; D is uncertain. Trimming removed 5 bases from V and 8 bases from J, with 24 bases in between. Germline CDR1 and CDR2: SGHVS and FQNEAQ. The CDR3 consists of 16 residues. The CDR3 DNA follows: TGTGCCAGCAGCCCCCAGGATTTAGTGTCGCGGATCGGCTACACCTTC. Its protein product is CASSPQDLVSRIGYTF. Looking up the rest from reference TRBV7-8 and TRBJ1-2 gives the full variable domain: GAGVSQSPRYKVAKRGQDVALRCDPISGHVSLFWYQQALGQGPEFLTYFQNEAQLDKSGLPSDRFFAERPEGSVSTLKIQRTQQEDSAVYLCASSPQDLVSRIGYTFGSGTRLTVV.

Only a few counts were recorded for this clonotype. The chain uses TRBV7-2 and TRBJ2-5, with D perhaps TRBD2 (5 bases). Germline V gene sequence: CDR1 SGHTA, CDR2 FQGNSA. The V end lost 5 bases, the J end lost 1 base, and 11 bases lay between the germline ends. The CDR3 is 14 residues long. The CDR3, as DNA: TGTGCCAGCAGCCCCACGAGGGTCCAAGAGACCCAGTACTTC. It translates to CASSPTRVQETQYF.

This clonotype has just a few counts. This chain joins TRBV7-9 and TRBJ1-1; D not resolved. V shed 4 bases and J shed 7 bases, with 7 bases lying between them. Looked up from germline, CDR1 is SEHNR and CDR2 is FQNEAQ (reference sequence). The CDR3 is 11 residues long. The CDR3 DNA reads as TGTGCCAGCAGCTCTGGGGTTGAAGCTTTCTTT. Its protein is CASSSGVEAFF. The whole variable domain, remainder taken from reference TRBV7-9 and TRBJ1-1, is DTGVSQNPRHKITKRGQNVTFRCDPISEHNRLYWYRQTLGQGPEFLTYFQNEAQLEKSRLLSDRFSAERPKGSFSTLEIQRTEQGDSAMYLCASSSGVEAFFGQGTRLTVV.

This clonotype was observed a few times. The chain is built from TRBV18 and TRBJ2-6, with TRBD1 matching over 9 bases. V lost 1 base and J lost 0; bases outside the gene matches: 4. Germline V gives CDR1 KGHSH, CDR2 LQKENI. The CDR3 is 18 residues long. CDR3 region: CASSPRTGALSGANVLTF. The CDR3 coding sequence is TGTGCCAGCTCACCACGGACAGGGGCGCTCTCTGGGGCCAACGTCCTGACTTTC.

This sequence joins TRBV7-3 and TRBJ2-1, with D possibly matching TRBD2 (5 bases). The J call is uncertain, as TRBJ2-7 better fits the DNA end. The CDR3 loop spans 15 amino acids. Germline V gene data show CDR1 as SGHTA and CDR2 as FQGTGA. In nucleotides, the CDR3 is TGTGCCAGCAGCCTGGACTGGTCTCCGGGCAATGAGCAGTACTTC. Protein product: CASSLDWSPGNEQYF.

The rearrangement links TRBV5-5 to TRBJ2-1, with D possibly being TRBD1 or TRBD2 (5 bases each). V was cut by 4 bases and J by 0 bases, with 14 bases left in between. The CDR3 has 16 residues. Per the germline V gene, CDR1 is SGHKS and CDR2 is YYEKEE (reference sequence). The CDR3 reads CASSLGAKSSYNEQFF. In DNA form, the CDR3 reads TGTGCCAGCAGCCTCGGGGCGAAAAGCTCCTACAATGAGCAGTTCTTC.

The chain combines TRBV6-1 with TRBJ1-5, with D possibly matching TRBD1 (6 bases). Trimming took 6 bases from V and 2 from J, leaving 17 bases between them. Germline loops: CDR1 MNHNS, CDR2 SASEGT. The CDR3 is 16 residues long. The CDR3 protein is CASSPSIAGGNQPQHF. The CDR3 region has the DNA TGTGCCAGCAGCCCGAGCATTGCAGGGGGCAATCAGCCCCAGCATTTT.

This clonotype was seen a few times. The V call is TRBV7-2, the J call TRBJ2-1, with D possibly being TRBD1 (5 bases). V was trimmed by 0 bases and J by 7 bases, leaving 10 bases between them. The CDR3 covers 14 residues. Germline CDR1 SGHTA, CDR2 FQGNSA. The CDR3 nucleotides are TGTGCCAGCAGCTTAGCAGGGGTCTGGAATGAGCAGTTCTTC. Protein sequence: CASSLAGVWNEQFF.

The CDR3 here is CASSNPGLKAPPSGANVLTF. The CDR3 bases are TGTGCCAGCAGCAATCCGGGACTCAAAGCCCCTCCGTCTGGGGCCAACGTCCTGACTTTC. This chain uses TRBV21-1 with TRBJ2-6; the D call TRBD2 from the table was never checked on the DNA. TRBV21-1 is labeled a pseudogene. The CDR3 consists of 20 residues.

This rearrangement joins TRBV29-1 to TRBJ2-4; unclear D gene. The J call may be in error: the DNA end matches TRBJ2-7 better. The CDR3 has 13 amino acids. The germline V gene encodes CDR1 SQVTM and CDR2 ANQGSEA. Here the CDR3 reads CSVVGDGRYEQYF. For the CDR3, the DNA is TGCAGCGTTGTAGGTGACGGGCGGTACGAGCAGTACTTC.

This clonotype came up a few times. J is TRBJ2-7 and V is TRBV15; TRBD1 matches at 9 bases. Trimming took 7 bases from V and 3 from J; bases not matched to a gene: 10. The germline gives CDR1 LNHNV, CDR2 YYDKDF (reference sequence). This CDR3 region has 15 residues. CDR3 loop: CATTEGPGQGYEQYF. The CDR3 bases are TGTGCCACCACCGAAGGACCGGGACAGGGCTACGAGCAGTACTTC.

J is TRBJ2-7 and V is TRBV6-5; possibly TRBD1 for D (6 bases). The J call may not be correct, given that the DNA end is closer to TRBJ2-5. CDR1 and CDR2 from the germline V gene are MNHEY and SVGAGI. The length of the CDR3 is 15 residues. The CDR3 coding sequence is TGTGCCAGCGCGTCGTGGGGGCCGCGACAAGAGACCCAGTACTTC. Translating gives CASASWGPRQETQYF.

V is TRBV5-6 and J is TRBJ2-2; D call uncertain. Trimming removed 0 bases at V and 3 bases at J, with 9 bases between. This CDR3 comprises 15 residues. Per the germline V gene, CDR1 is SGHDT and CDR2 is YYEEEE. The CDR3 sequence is CASSLGLYYTGELFF. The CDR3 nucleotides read TGTGCCAGCAGCTTGGGTCTTTATTACACCGGGGAGCTGTTTTTT.